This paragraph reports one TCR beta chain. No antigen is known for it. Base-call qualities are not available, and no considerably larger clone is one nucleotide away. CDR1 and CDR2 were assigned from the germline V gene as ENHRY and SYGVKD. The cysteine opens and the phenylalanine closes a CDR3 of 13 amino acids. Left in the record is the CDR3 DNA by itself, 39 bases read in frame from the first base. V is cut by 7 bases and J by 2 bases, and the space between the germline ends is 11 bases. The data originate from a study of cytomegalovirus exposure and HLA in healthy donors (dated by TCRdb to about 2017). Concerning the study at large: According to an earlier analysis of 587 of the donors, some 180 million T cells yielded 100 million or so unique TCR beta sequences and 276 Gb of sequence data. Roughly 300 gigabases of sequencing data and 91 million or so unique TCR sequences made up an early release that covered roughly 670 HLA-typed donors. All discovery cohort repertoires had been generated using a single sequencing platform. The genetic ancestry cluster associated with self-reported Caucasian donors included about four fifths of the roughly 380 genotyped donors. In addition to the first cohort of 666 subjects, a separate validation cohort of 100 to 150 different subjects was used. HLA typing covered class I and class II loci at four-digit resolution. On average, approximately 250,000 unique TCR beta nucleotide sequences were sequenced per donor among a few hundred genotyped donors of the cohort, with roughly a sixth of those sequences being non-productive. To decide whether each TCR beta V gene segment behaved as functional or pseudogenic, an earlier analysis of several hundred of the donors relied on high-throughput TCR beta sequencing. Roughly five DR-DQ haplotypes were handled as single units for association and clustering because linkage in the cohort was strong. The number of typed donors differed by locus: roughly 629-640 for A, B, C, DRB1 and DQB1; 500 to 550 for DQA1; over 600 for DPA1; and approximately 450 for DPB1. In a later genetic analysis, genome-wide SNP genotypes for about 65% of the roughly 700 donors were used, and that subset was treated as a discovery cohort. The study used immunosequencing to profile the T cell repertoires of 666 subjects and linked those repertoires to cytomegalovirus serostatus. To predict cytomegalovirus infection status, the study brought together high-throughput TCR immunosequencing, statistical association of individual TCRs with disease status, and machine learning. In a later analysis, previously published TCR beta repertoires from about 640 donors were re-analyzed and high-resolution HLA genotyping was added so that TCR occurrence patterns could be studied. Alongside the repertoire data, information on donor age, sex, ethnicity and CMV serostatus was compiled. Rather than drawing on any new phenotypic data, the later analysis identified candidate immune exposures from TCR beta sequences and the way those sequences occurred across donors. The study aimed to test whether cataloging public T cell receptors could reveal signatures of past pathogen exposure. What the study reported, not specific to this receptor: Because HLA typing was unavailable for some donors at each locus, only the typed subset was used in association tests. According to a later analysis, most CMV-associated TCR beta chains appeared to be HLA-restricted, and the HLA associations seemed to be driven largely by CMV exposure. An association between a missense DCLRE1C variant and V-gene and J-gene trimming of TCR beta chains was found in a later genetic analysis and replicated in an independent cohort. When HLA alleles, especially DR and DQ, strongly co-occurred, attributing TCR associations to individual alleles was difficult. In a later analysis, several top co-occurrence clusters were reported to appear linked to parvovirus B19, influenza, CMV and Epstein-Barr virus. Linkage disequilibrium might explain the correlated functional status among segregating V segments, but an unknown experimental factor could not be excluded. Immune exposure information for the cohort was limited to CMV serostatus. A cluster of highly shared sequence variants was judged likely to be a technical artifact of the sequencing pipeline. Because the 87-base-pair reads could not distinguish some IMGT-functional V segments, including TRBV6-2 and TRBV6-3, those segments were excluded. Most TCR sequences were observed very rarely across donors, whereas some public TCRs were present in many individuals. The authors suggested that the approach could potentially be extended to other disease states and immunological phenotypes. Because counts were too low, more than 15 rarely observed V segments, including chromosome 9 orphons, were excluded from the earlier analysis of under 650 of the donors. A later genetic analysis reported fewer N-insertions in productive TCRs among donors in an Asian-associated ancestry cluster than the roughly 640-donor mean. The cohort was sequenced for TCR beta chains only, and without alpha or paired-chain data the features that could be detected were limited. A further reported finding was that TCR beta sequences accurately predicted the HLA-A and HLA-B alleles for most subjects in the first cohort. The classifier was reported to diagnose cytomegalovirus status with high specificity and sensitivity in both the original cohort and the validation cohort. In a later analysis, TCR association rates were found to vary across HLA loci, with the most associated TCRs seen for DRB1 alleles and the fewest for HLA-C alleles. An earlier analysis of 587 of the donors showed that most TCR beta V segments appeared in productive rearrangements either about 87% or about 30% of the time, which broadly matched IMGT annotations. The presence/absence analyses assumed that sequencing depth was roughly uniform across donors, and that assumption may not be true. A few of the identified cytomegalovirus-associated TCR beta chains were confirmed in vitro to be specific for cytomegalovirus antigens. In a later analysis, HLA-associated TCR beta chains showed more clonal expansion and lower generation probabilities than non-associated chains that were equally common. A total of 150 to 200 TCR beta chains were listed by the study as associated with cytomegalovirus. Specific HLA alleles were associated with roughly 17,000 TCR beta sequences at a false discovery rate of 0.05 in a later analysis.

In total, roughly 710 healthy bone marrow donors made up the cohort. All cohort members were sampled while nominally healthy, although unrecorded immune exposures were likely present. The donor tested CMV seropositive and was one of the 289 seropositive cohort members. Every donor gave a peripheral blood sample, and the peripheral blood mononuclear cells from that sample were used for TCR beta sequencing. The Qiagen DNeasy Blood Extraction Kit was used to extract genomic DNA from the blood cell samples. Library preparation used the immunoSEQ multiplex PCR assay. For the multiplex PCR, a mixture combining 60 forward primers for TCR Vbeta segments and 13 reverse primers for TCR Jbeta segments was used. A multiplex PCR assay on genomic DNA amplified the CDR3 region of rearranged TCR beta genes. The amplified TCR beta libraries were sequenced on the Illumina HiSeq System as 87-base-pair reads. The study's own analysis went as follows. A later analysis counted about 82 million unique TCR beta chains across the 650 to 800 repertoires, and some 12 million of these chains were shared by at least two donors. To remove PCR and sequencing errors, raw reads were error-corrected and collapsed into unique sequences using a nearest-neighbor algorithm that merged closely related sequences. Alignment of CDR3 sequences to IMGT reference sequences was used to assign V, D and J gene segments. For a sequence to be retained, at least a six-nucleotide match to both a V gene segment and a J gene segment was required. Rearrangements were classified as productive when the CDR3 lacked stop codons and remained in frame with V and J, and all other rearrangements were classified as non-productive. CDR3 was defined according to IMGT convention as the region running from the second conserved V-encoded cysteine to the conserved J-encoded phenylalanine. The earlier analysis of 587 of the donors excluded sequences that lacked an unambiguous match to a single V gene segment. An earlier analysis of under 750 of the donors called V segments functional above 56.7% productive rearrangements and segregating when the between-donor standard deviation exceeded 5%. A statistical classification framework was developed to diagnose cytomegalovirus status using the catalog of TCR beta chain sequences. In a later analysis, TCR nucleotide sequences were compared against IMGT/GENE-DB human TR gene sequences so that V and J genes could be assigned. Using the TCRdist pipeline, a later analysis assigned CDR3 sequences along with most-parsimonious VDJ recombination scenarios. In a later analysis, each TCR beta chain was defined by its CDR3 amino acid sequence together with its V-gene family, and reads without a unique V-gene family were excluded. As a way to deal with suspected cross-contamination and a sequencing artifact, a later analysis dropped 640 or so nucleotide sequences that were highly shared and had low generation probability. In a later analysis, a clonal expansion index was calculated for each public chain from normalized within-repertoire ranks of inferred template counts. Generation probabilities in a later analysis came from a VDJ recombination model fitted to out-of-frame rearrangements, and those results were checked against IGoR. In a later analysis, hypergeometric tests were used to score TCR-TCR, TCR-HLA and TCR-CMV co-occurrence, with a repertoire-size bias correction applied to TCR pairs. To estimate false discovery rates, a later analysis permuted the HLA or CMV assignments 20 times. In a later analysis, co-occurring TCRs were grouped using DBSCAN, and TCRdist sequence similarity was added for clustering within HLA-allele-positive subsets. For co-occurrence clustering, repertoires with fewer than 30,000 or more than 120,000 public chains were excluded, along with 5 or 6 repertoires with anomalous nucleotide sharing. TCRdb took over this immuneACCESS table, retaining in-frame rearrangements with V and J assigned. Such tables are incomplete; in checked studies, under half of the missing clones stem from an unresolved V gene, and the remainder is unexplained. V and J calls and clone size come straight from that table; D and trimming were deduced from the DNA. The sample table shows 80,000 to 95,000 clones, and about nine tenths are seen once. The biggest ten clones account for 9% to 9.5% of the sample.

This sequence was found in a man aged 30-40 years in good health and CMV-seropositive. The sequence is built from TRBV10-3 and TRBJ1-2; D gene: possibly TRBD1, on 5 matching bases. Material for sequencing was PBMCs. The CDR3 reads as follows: CAITGQQNYGYTF. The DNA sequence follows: TGTGCCATCACAGGGCAGCAAAACTATGGCTACACCTTC.